The sequence of this T cell receptor beta chain was determined in a study of control samples from healthy donors and cancer patients. CDR1 and CDR2 (germline): MDHEN, SYDVKM. CDR3 length: 14 amino acids. The V gene lost 4 bases and the J gene lost 11 bases, with 20 bases spanning the gap. Generated by immunoSEQ multiplex PCR, the TCRdb table keeps only in-frame clones and is missing some. Of some 94,000 clones listed, about 89% are singletons. The count of this clone is one. V is TRBV28 and J is TRBJ1-1; tentative D call: TRBD1 (5 bases). The source material was PBMCs. The TCR was taken from a woman aged 50 to 60 with colorectal cancer. CDR3 sequence (DNA): TGTGCCAGCAGTTATACCTCCGGGGCAGCGGGTGCTTTCTTT. Translating gives CASSYTSGAAGAFF.